The rows below give T cell receptor beta chains drawn from one sample of a study of T cell changes during pregnancy in multiple sclerosis. TCRdb's table, derived via immunoSEQ multiplex PCR, lists solely in-frame clones and lacks some. The data show about 50,000 clones, with nearly 95% seen just once and 0.25% to 0.3% held by the top ten. The sample in question was CD4+ T cells from peripheral blood mononuclear cells, obtained in the second trimester of pregnancy. The receptors derive from a female donor with multiple sclerosis, enrolled in a pregnancy study. The CDR3 runs from the conserved cysteine through the conserved F or W. A D gene is named only where the DNA matches it firmly. Not every row has a clone size; where given, it reads once, few, many or a size class.

V gene	D gene	CDR3 length	J gene	clone size	CDR3 DNA	CDR3 protein
TRBV4-1	TRBD2	15	TRBJ2-3	.	TGCGCCAGCAGCGGACATAGCGGGGTCGGAGATACGCAGTATTTT	CASSGHSGVGDTQYF
TRBV2	TRBD1	14	TRBJ2-1	once	TGTGCCAGCAGTGGGACAGGGAGTTACAATGAGCAGTTCTTC	CASSGTGSYNEQFF
TRBV5-6	.	13	TRBJ1-2	.	TGTGCCAGCAGCCATTCGGGGGACCGTGGCTACACCTTC	CASSHSGDRGYTF
TRBV9	.	14	TRBJ1-2	.	TGTGCCAGCAGTACAGACACCGTCGGCTATGGCTACACCTTC	CASSTDTVGYGYTF
TRBV19	.	16	TRBJ2-1	once	TGTGCCAGTAGTATAGATGATAGCAGAAGTTACAATGAGCAGTTCTTC	CASSIDDSRSYNEQFF
TRBV27	TRBD1	14	TRBJ2-7	.	TGTGCCAGCAGGAACGACAGGGGAGGTCTTCAGCAGTACTTC	CASRNDRGGLQQYF
TRBV5-1	.	13	TRBJ2-6	.	TGCGCCAGCAATGAGGGTGGGGCCAACGTCCTGACTTTC	CASNEGGANVLTF
TRBV19	TRBD1	17	TRBJ1-2	.	TGTGCCAGTAGTATATATGGGACAGGGGGTATGAGCTATGGCTACACCTTC	CASSIYGTGGMSYGYTF
TRBV6-5	TRBD1	15	TRBJ2-5	.	TGTGCCAGCAGGATAGGACAGGGTTTGCGAGAGACCCAGTACTTC	CASRIGQGLRETQYF
TRBV6-1	.	13	TRBJ1-2	.	TGTGCCAGCAACCCTGACAGGAGCTATGGCTACACCTTC	CASNPDRSYGYTF
TRBV7-2	.	13	TRBJ1-2	.	TGTGCCAGCAGCTTAGCAGGGGTCGGGGGCTACACCTTC	CASSLAGVGGYTF
TRBV6-5	.	14	TRBJ2-4	.	TGTGCCAGCAGGAACGAACTAGCCAAAAACATTCAGTACTTC	CASRNELAKNIQYF
TRBV19	.	14	TRBJ2-2	.	TGTGCCAGTACCACGGCAGGCAACACCGGGGAGCTGTTTTTT	CASTTAGNTGELFF
TRBV7-9	TRBD1	16	TRBJ2-7	.	TGTGCCAGCAGCTGGCGGACCGGGACAGGGATCTACGAGCAGTACTTC	CASSWRTGTGIYEQYF
TRBV5-6	TRBD1	16	TRBJ1-4	.	TGTGCCAGCAGCTCTGACAGGGGGCGAGGAAATGAAAAACTGTTTTTT	CASSSDRGRGNEKLFF
TRBV15	.	14	TRBJ2-3	.	TGTGCCACCCACGGGGGGCCTAGCACAGATACGCAGTATTTT	CATHGGPSTDTQYF
TRBV2	TRBD1	16	TRBJ2-5	.	TGTGCCAGCAGTGTCGGGACAGGGTTGTACCAAGAGACCCAGTACTTC	CASSVGTGLYQETQYF
TRBV18	.	15	TRBJ1-1	.	TGTGCCAGCTCACGGTCAAGGAGCCGGAACACTGAAGCTTTCTTT	CASSRSRSRNTEAFF
TRBV5-6	.	15	TRBJ1-5	.	TGTGCCAGCAGCTTCGGGTCGGAGATGGCTCAGCCCCAGCATTTT	CASSFGSEMAQPQHF
TRBV18	.	13	TRBJ1-1	.	TGTGCCAGCTCACCATTGAACGGGGAAGAAGCTTTCTTT	CASSPLNGEEAFF
TRBV5-6	TRBD1	16	TRBJ2-6	.	TGTGCCAGCAGCTTGGCCAGGGGGTCTGGGGCCAACGTCCTGACTTTC	CASSLARGSGANVLTF
TRBV10-3	.	14	TRBJ1-1	.	TGTGCCACAGTACCGGGGGGACCCGACACTGAAGCTTTCTTT	CATVPGGPDTEAFF
TRBV2	TRBD1	14	TRBJ1-5	.	TGTGCCAGCAGGGCCGACAGGGTGAATCAGCCCCAGCATTTT	CASRADRVNQPQHF
TRBV5-1	.	15	TRBJ1-4	.	TGCGCCAGCAGCTTAACGACAGCAAAAAATGAAAAACTGTTTTTT	CASSLTTAKNEKLFF
TRBV14	TRBD2	17	TRBJ2-3	.	TGTGCCAGCAGCCTACGAATTAGCGGGAGACGAACAGATACGCAGTATTTT	CASSLRISGRRTDTQYF
TRBV9	TRBD1	16	TRBJ2-3	once	TGTGCCAGCAGCTCTCGAACATCTAACAGGGGGGATACGCAGTATTTT	CASSSRTSNRGDTQYF
TRBV5-1	.	15	TRBJ2-2	.	TGCGCCAGCAGCTTGGGGACAGCGAACACCGGGGAGCTGTTTTTT	CASSLGTANTGELFF
TRBV18	.	12	TRBJ2-1	.	TGTGCCAGCTCACCGGGGCAAAATGAGCAGTTCTTC	CASSPGQNEQFF
TRBV6-5	TRBD1	14	TRBJ2-3	.	TGTGCCAGCAGTCCCGACAGGGACACAGATACGCAGTATTTT	CASSPDRDTDTQYF
TRBV5-4	TRBD2	15	TRBJ2-5	.	TGTGCCAGCAGCACCCCGGGACTAGCACAAGAGACCCAGTACTTC	CASSTPGLAQETQYF
TRBV5-1	.	13	TRBJ2-2	.	TGCGCCAGCAGCTTGGGCGGTACCGGGGAGCTGTTTTTT	CASSLGGTGELFF
TRBV13	.	17	TRBJ1-2	.	TGTGCCAGCAGCTTATCCGATGAGGGAACTATCAAAGGGGGCTACACCTTC	CASSLSDEGTIKGGYTF
TRBV7-2	.	13	TRBJ1-2	.	TGTGCCAGCAGCTCGTACAAGTCGATTGGCTACACCTTC	CASSSYKSIGYTF
TRBV7-9	TRBD1	14	TRBJ1-2	.	TGTGCCAGCAGCTTAGAGACAGGGGGCTATGGCTACACCTTC	CASSLETGGYGYTF
TRBV7-9	.	16	TRBJ2-2	.	TGTGCCAGCAGCGACCCCCGGACACTCTCCCCCGGGGAGCTGTTTTTT	CASSDPRTLSPGELFF
TRBV5-1	.	14	TRBJ2-2	.	TGCGCCAGCAGCTTGGAGCTAGCCACCGGGGAGCTGTTTTTT	CASSLELATGELFF
TRBV7-2	.	14	TRBJ2-7	.	TGTGCCAGCAGCCGCACTTTGGCGGTCTACGAGCAGTACTTC	CASSRTLAVYEQYF
TRBV2	TRBD1	15	TRBJ2-1	.	TGTGCCAGCAGTGTTTGGACAGGGGACGGGGGGTATGGATTCTTC	CASSVWTGDGGYGFF
TRBV27	.	15	TRBJ2-1	.	TGTGCCAGCAGTTGGGAGACAGGCCGTTACAATGAGCAGTTCTTC	CASSWETGRYNEQFF